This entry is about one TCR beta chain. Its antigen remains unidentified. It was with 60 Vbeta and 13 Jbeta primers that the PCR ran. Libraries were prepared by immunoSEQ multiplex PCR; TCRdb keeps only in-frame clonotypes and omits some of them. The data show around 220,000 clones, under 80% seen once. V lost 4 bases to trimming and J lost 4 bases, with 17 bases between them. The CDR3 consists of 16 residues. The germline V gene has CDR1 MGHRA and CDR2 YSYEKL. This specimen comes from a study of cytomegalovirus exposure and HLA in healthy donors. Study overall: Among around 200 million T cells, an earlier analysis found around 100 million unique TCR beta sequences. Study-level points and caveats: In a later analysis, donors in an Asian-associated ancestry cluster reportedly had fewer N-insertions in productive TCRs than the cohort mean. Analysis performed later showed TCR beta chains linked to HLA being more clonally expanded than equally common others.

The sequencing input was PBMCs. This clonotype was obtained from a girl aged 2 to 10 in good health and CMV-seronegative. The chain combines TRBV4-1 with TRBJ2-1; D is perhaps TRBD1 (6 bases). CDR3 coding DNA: TGCGCCAGCAGCCCTGACTTGGACAGCGAATACAATGAGCAGTTCTTC. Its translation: CASSPDLDSEYNEQFF.